The following is a TCR beta chain sequence with its context. The entry originates in a study of human T cells and chemical hapten exposure. MiXCR was run by TCRdb on the RACE reads, yielding one entry per CDR3 protein. The table has roughly 380,000 distinct CDR3 sequences, roughly 5.3% seen once. Time point given: pre-sensitization, week 0. Specified treatment: therapeutic diphenylcyclopropenone sensitization with weekly scalp DPC. The junction had 9 bases not matched to a gene; V was cut back by 6 bases and J by 1 base. Germline V gene lookup returns CDR1 DFQATT and CDR2 SNEGSKA (reference sequence). The CDR3 is 15 amino acids.

The chain has TRBV20-1 and TRBJ2-3, with 8 bases fitting TRBD2. The sequence derives from a woman in her 50s with alopecia areata. Some clones in this sample may be carry-over from other donors' samples. The sequencing used whole blood, collected in connection with sensitization to the hapten diphenylcyclopropenone (DPC). For the CDR3, the DNA is TGCAGTGCCAAATCCGGGAGGGGACGCACAGATACGCAGTATTTT. Protein sequence: CSAKSGRGRTDTQYF.